This T cell receptor (beta chain) was recorded in a study of blood T cell repertoires in COVID-19 (TCRdb year 2020). For the wider study: Samples covering the acute and convalescent phases of COVID-19 were provided by collaborators in the United States, Italy and Spain. The prospective study material was composed of cDNA or gDNA derived from T cells, B-cell-depleted T cells, or PBMCs. Subjects who had been exposed to COVID-19, were actively infected with it, or had recovered from it provided the deeply sampled blood TCRbeta repertoires that made up the dataset. A freely available public database, intended as a resource for researchers studying the immune response to SARS-CoV-2, is where the repertoires were released. Samples came from the ongoing ImmuneRACE study (first 160 participants) plus 1,254 subjects from 6 global collaborators. Sample metadata almost always included a de-identified subject ID, COVID-19 status, age in years and sex. Where available, HLA class I and class II types were obtained from metadata supplied by the sample provider rather than from assay-based typing.

There are 15 amino acids in the CDR3, from cysteine to phenylalanine inclusive. The CDR3 DNA has 45 bases and is translated from base 1. V trim: 6 bases; J trim: 5 bases; unmatched bases: 8. The germline V gene specifies KGHDR as CDR1 and SFDVKD as CDR2. TCRbeta CDR3 regions were amplified from genomic DNA by means of the immunoSEQ Assay, a bias-controlled multiplex PCR. Concerning the study's data processing: The number of nucleated cells in each sample was estimated from the amplification of reference gene primers within the assay. Sequence reads were collapsed and filtered to measure the absolute abundance of every unique TCRbeta CDR3 rearrangement. For each sample, productive Simpson clonality was calculated as the square root of Simpson's diversity index across productive rearrangements. Here the immuneACCESS table is served through TCRdb, limited to in-frame sequences with V and J called. Missing clones are a known gap in these copies; in checked studies unresolved V genes cover under half, and the rest lacks a known reason. The D gene and trimming were derived from the DNA, and the V and J assignments and clone size from that table. In all, the sample holds roughly 100,000 clones, and about 88% of those were seen once. Clones ranked in the top ten supply 6% to 6.5% of the sample.

The full study reports these points: How much clinical and demographic metadata was included differed by source and by participant, and the metadata was provided uncurated.

As concerns this clone: Its antigen is still unknown. There are no base qualities to consult, and no much larger clone falls within one base.

Whole blood was collected in K2EDTA tubes by collaborating institutions according to the institutions' own protocols. For TCRbeta analysis, collaborator samples were shipped as frozen whole blood, as isolated PBMCs, or as DNA extracted from either sample type. Sequenced material: peripheral blood. The chain employs TRBV24-1 and TRBJ2-5, with 10 bases aligning to TRBD1. The receptor was isolated from a human donor in a cohort sampled during active COVID-19. The CDR3 in this case is CATSSRQGAGETQYF. In nucleotides, the sequence is TGTGCCACCAGTAGCCGACAGGGGGCAGGGGAGACCCAGTACTTC.